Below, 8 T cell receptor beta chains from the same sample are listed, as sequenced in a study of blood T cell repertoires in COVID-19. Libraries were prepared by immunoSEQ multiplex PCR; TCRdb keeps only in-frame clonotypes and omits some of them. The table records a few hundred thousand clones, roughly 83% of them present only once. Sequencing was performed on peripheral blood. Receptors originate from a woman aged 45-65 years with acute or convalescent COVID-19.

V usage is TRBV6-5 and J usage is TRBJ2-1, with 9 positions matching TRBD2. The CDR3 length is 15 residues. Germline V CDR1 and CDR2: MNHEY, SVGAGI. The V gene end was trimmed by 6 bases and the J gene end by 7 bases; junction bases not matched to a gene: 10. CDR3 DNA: TGTGCCAGCAGCTCACCGGGACTAGCCCAAAATGAGCAGTTCTTC. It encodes CASSSPGLAQNEQFF.

CDR3 sequence: CATSDFTGRALGTGELFF. The CDR3 region has the DNA TGTGCCACCAGTGATTTTACGGGCAGGGCCCTAGGGACCGGGGAGCTGTTTTTT. The gene calls are TRBV24-1 and TRBJ2-2, with D tentatively TRBD1 (5 bases). The CDR3 runs 18 residues. V was cut by 1 base and J by 5 bases, with 19 bases left in between. Looked up from germline, CDR1 is KGHDR and CDR2 is SFDVKD.

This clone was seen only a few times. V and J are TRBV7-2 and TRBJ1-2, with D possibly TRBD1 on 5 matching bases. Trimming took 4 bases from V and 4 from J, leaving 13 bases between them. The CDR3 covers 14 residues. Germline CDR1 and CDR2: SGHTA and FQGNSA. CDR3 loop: CASSYNRGTYGYTF. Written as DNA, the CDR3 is TGTGCCAGCAGCTATAATAGGGGCACCTATGGCTACACCTTC.

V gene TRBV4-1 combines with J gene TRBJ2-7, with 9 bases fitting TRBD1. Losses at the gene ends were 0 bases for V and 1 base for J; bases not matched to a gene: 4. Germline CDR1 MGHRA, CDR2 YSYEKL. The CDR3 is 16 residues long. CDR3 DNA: TGCGCCAGCAGCCAAGATACCGGGACAGGGTCCTACGAGCAGTACTTC. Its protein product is CASSQDTGTGSYEQYF.

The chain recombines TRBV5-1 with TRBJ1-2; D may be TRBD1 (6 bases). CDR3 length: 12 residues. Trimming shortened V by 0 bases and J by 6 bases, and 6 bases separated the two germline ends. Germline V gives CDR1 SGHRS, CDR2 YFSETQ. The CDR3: CASSLEGDGYTF. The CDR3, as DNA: TGCGCCAGCAGCTTGGAGGGGGATGGCTACACCTTC. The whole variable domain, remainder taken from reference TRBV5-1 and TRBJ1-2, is KAGVTQTPRYLIKTRGQQVTLSCSPISGHRSVSWYQQTPGQGLQFLFEYFSETQRNKGNFPGRFSGRQFSNSRSEMNVSTLELGDSALYLCASSLEGDGYTFGSGTRLTVV.

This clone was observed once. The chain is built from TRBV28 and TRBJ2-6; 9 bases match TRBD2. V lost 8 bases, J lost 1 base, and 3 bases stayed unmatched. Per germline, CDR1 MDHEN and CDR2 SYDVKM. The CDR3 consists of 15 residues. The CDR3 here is CASRSGGSGANVLTF. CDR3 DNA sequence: TGTGCCAGCCGCAGCGGGGGGTCTGGGGCCAACGTCCTGACTTTC.

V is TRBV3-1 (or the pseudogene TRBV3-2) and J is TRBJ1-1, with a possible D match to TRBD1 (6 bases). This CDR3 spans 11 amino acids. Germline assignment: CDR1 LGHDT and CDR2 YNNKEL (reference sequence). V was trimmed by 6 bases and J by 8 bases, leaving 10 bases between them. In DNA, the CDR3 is TGTGCCAGCAGGGGACAACGAGAAGCTTTCTTT. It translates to CASRGQREAFF.

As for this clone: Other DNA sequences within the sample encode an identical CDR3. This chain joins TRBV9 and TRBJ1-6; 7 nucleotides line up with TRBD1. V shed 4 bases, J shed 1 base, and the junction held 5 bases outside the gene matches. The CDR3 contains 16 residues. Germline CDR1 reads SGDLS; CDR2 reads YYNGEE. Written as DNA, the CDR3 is TGTGCCAGCAGCCCCTCAGGGGGATCCTATAATTCACCCCTCCACTTT. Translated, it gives CASSPSGGSYNSPLHF.